These T cell receptor beta chains were read from a single sample in a study of blood T cells in healthy people across ages. TCRdb itself ran the 5' RACE reads through MiXCR, one entry per CDR3 protein. The profile shows more than 1.4 million distinct CDR3 sequences, 35% to 45% of them singletons. Sequencing used blood. The receptors originated from a woman between 18 and 30 years old in good health. CDR3s include the opening cysteine and the closing phenylalanine or tryptophan. A clone size is listed for some rows: how often the clone was seen (once, few, many), or a class if it is expanded.

v_gene: TRBV6-5; abundance: .; CDR3aa: CAGSYLRGADTQYF
v_gene: TRBV10-2; abundance: .; CDR3aa: CASSEFGTNNEQFF
v_gene: TRBV10-3; abundance: .; CDR3aa: CAIRGSSSDRGQETQYF
v_gene: TRBV5-1; abundance: .; CDR3aa: CASSWPRKESSYEQYF
v_gene: TRBV7-7; abundance: .; CDR3aa: CVSLAAGGRDEQFF
v_gene: TRBV20-1; abundance: .; CDR3aa: CSARSSSGRAYNEQFF
v_gene: TRBV28; abundance: few; CDR3aa: CASSCGGGPRNEQFF
v_gene: TRBV20-1; abundance: .; CDR3aa: CSARDGVVRYGYTF
v_gene: TRBV12-3/TRBV12-4; abundance: few; CDR3aa: CASSSPISGTSPYEQYF
v_gene: TRBV13; abundance: few; CDR3aa: CASSLDSGVGYNEQFF
v_gene: TRBV6-5; abundance: few; CDR3aa: CASGRERQYF
v_gene: TRBV4-1; abundance: .; CDR3aa: CASSGLQGASYGYTF
v_gene: TRBV11-3; abundance: .; CDR3aa: CASSPRSTPYNEQFF
v_gene: TRBV12-3/TRBV12-4; abundance: .; CDR3aa: CASTSLETRYTEAFF
v_gene: TRBV20-1; abundance: .; CDR3aa: CSAAGTSGSSSYNEQFF
v_gene: TRBV3-1; abundance: .; CDR3aa: CASSQAGAEDTQYF
v_gene: TRBV6-2/TRBV6-3; abundance: .; CDR3aa: CAGAPAGLIGTQYF
v_gene: TRBV12-3/TRBV12-4; abundance: few; CDR3aa: CASSSRRMSYEQYF
v_gene: TRBV5-8; abundance: few; CDR3aa: CARTPEVVPPLRGANVLTF
v_gene: TRBV27; abundance: .; CDR3aa: CASSLSAGMNYGYTF
v_gene: TRBV4-1; abundance: .; CDR3aa: CASSQELRLATYEQYF
v_gene: TRBV21-1; abundance: .; CDR3aa: CASSIYFSPGQEFTGELFF
v_gene: TRBV7-2; abundance: .; CDR3aa: CASSLAGQGGKLFF
v_gene: TRBV2; abundance: .; CDR3aa: CASSEGFSSGELFF
v_gene: TRBV3-1; abundance: .; CDR3aa: CASSQAASTGELFF
v_gene: TRBV12-3/TRBV12-4; abundance: few; CDR3aa: CASSLQRGVNEQFF
v_gene: TRBV29-1; abundance: .; CDR3aa: CSVDGLAGLTSYEQYF
v_gene: TRBV10-3; abundance: few; CDR3aa: CAIRRIQDTEAFF